The 2 T cell receptor beta chains reported below all come from one sample, sequenced in a study of Tregs in tolerant kidney transplant recipients. Profiled with immunoSEQ multiplex PCR; TCRdb holds only in-frame clones, not every one. This table lists approximately 35,000 clones. The material sequenced was CD8+ T cells from blood, taken before the transplant. The receptors come from a human donor who received a combined kidney and bone marrow transplant.

With respect to this clone: The read terminates 3 residues before the CDR3 end, so the remaining end is supplied by the germline J gene. The rearrangement joins TRBV20-1 to TRBJ2-2; the D gene is possibly TRBD2 (6 bases). CDR3 size: 12 residues. The V gene's germline CDR1 is DFQATT and CDR2 SNEGSKA (reference sequence). The V and J ends lost 3 bases and 8 bases respectively, with 10 bases between them. The DNA read from the CDR3 is TGCAGTGCTAGTTTGGGGGGAGGGGAG. It encodes CSASLGGGE. The whole CDR3 region reads CSASLGGGELFF.

CDR3 bases read: TGTGCCAGCTCACCAATTGGCAACGAG. It is translated as CASSPIGNE. The complete CDR3 sequence is CASSPIGNEQYF. V usage is TRBV18 and J usage is TRBJ2-7, with D unresolved. The CDR3 goes on 3 residues after the read ends, and that part is filled in from the germline J gene. V was clipped by 2 bases and J by 5 bases, with 7 bases between them. Per germline, CDR1 KGHSH and CDR2 LQKENI. The CDR3 sequence is 12 residues long.